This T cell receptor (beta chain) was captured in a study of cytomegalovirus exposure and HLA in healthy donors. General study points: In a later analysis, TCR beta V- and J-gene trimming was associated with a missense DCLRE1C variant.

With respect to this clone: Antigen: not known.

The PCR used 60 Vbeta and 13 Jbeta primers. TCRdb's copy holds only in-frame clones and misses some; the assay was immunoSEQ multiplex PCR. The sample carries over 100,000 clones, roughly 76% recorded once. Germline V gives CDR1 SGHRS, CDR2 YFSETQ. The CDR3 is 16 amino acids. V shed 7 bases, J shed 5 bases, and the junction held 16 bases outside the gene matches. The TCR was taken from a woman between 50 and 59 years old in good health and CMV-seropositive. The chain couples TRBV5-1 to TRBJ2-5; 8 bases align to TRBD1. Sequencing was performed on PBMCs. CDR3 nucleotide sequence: TGCGCCAGCCGCTCCCGGCAGGGGACAGGCGGCGAGACCCAGTACTTC. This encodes CASRSRQGTGGETQYF.